The 19 T cell receptor beta chains below were found in one sample sequenced in a study of blood T cell repertoires in COVID-19. Assay: immunoSEQ multiplex PCR; the TCRdb copy retains only in-frame clones and omits some. The table has tens of thousands of clones, around 86% seen once. The source material was peripheral blood. The source of these receptors is a human donor with active COVID-19. The donor label of this sample is uncertain.

This chain links TRBV11-3 with TRBJ2-2; weak D call: TRBD1 (6 bases). V was shortened by 2 bases and J by 0 bases, with 13 bases between the two germline ends. CDR1 and CDR2 from the germline V gene are SGHNT and YENEEA. The CDR3 has 17 amino acids. The CDR3 DNA reads TGTGCCAGCAGCTTATTCGGTACAGGGCCGAACACCGGGGAGCTGTTTTTT. This gives the protein CASSLFGTGPNTGELFF. Using reference TRBV11-3 and TRBJ2-2 for the parts outside the CDR3, the full variable domain is EAGVVQSPRYKIIEKKQPVAFWCNPISGHNTLYWYLQNLGQGPELLIRYENEEAVDDSQLPKDRFSAERLKGVDSTLKIQPAELGDSAVYLCASSLFGTGPNTGELFFGEGSRLTVL.

There are a few counts of this clone. This rearrangement joins TRBV9 to TRBJ2-3, with D possibly being TRBD2 (5 bases). Germline CDR1 and CDR2: SGDLS and YYNGEE. This CDR3 comprises 14 residues. V was clipped by 4 bases and J by 4 bases, with 13 bases between them. The CDR3: CASSPLGVADTQYF. DNA of the CDR3: TGTGCCAGCAGCCCATTGGGAGTCGCAGATACGCAGTATTTT.

For the CDR3, the DNA is TGTGCCAGCAGTTCCGTAACAGGCCATAATTCACCCCTCCACTTT. Amino acids: CASSSVTGHNSPLHF. The chain links TRBV28 to TRBJ1-6, with a weak D call TRBD1 (5 bases). Germline V gene data show CDR1 as MDHEN and CDR2 as SYDVKM. The CDR3 is 15 residues long. Trimming stripped 4 bases from V and 5 bases from J, with 12 bases between.

V and J are TRBV5-1 and TRBJ2-2; D remains ambiguous. V was cut by 3 bases and J by 2 bases, with 8 bases left in between. Germline CDR1 is SGHRS and CDR2 is YFSETQ. The CDR3 runs to 14 residues. Here the CDR3 DNA reads TGCGCCAGCAGCTCTGACACCAACACCGGGGAGCTGTTTTTT. It specifies CASSSDTNTGELFF.

This rearrangement joins TRBV30 to TRBJ1-1; 8 nucleotides agree with TRBD1. CDR1 GTSNPN and CDR2 SVGIG come from the germline V gene (reference sequence). Trimming removed 0 bases from V and 10 bases from J; junction bases left unmatched: 4. The CDR3 spans 12 residues. The CDR3 DNA reads as TGTGCCTGGAGTGTATCTGGGACAGGAGCTTTCTTT. It translates to CAWSVSGTGAFF. The complete variable domain, with remaining parts taken from reference TRBV30 and TRBJ1-1, reads SQTIHQWPATLVQPVGSPLSLECTVEGTSNPNLYWYRQAAGRGLQLLFYSVGIGQISSEVPQNLSASRPQDRQFILSSKKLLLSDSGFYLCAWSVSGTGAFFGQGTRLTVV.

The chain has TRBV4-1 and TRBJ1-1; D gene unclear. The V end lost 4 bases, the J end lost 2 bases, and 11 bases lay between the germline ends. CDR3 length equals 14 residues. The germline CDR1 and CDR2 sequences are MGHRA and YSYEKL. The DNA of the CDR3 is TGCGCCAGCAGCCGGCCACAGCTTAACACTGAAGCTTTCTTT. Its translation: CASSRPQLNTEAFF.

The gene calls are TRBV28 and TRBJ2-1; the match to TRBD2 covers 16 bases. Looked up from germline, CDR1 is MDHEN and CDR2 is SYDVKM. Unmatched junction bases numbered 5, after V lost 8 bases and J lost 4 bases. The CDR3 spans 16 residues. CDR3: CASGTSGRASYNEQFF. CDR3 DNA sequence: TGTGCCAGCGGGACTAGCGGGAGGGCCAGTTACAATGAGCAGTTCTTC.

This rearrangement joins TRBV28 to TRBJ2-5, with 11 nucleotides matching TRBD1. V dropped 6 bases and J dropped 5; count of bases not matched to a gene: 8. The V gene's germline CDR1 is MDHEN and CDR2 SYDVKM. The CDR3 runs to 15 residues. CDR3 sequence: CASSPGQGAGETQYF. CDR3 bases: TGTGCCAGCAGCCCTGGACAGGGGGCAGGGGAGACCCAGTACTTC.

This clone is a singleton in its sample. CDR3 DNA sequence: TGCGCCAGCAGACCAACCTCCCCTAGCGGGGGAGAGACCCAGTACTTC. Translation: CASRPTSPSGGETQYF. The chain couples TRBV5-1 to TRBJ2-5; TRBD2 matches 10 bases. The CDR3 spans 16 residues. CDR1 and CDR2 from the germline V gene are SGHRS and YFSETQ. V lost 5 bases, J lost 4 bases, and 11 bases stayed unmatched.

This chain's CDR3 is CASSLRPQLRGSSYEQYF. CDR3 sequence (DNA): TGCGCCAGCAGCTTGCGTCCCCAGCTCCGGGGAAGCTCCTACGAGCAGTACTTC. The chain uses TRBV5-1 and TRBJ2-7, with D perhaps TRBD2 (5 bases). Germline-derived CDR1 and CDR2 are SGHRS and YFSETQ. V was pared by 1 base and J by 0 bases, with 20 bases between. This CDR3 has 18 residues.

The rearrangement links TRBV6-7 to TRBJ1-2; 7 positions match TRBD1. TRBV6-7 is flagged as an ORF with uncertain function. The CDR3 loop spans 13 amino acids. V dropped 2 bases and J dropped 6; count of bases not matched to a gene: 3. The CDR3 nucleotides read TGTGCCAGCAGTTACCGACAGGGCCATGGCTACACCTTC. This translates into CASSYRQGHGYTF.

The rearrangement links TRBV5-4 to TRBJ2-1; maybe TRBD2 (6 bases). Germline V CDR1 and CDR2: SGHNT, YYREEE (reference sequence). Trimming took 4 bases from V and 8 from J, leaving 22 bases between them. This CDR3 comprises 16 residues. CDR3 region: CASSPSLLEGWHEQFF. CDR3 in DNA: TGTGCCAGCAGCCCCAGCTTGTTGGAGGGGTGGCATGAGCAGTTCTTC.

J is TRBJ2-7 and V is TRBV7-2; TRBD1 matches at 10 bases. The CDR3 consists of 14 residues. CDR1 SGHTA and CDR2 FQGNSA come from the germline V gene. Trimming took 8 bases from V and 5 from J; bases not matched to a gene: 9. The CDR3 is CASGYGTGDHEQYF. For the CDR3, the DNA is TGTGCCAGCGGGTACGGGACAGGGGATCACGAGCAGTACTTC.

The V gene is TRBV9, the J gene TRBJ2-5; possibly TRBD2 for D (6 bases). Germline lookup yields CDR1 SGDLS and CDR2 YYNGEE. The V and J ends lost 0 bases and 2 bases respectively, with 14 bases between them. This CDR3 has 16 residues. CDR3: CASSVAEGPTQETQYF. The CDR3 DNA reads as TGTGCCAGCAGCGTAGCGGAGGGGCCCACGCAAGAGACCCAGTACTTC. Full variable domain (missing parts from reference TRBV9 and TRBJ2-5): DSGVTQTPKHLITATGQRVTLRCSPRSGDLSVYWYQQSLDQGLQFLIQYYNGEERAKGNILERFSAQQFPDLHSELNLSSLELGDSALYFCASSVAEGPTQETQYFGPGTRLLVL.

This clone was seen just once. The chain combines TRBV20-1 with TRBJ2-2; maybe TRBD2 (6 bases). The V end lost 5 bases, the J end lost 5 bases, and 6 bases lay between the germline ends. From germline, CDR1 is DFQATT and CDR2 SNEGSKA (reference sequence). This CDR3 has 11 residues. This CDR3 reads CSAGRTGELFF. CDR3 bases: TGCAGTGCTGGGAGGACCGGGGAGCTGTTTTTT.

The chain combines TRBV12-3 or TRBV12-4 with TRBJ1-3; D call uncertain. V was pared by 5 bases and J by 0 bases, with 5 bases between. The CDR3 has 13 residues. For the CDR3, the DNA is TGTGCCAGCAGTCTATCCTCTGGAAACACCATATATTTT. Its protein product is CASSLSSGNTIYF.

This clone has only a few counts. At the DNA level, this CDR3 is encoded by other sequences in the same sample as well. This sequence joins TRBV28 and TRBJ2-2, with D possibly being TRBD2 (6 bases). Germline CDR1 reads MDHEN; CDR2 reads SYDVKM. The CDR3 has 13 residues. Trimming took off 3 bases at V and 5 bases at J, with 7 bases between the two ends. The CDR3 nucleotides are TGTGCCAGCAGTTTCCGGGGGACCGGGGAGCTGTTTTTT. Translating gives CASSFRGTGELFF.

V is TRBV25-1 and J is TRBJ2-7; 8 bases fit TRBD2. The CDR3 covers 15 residues. Looked up from germline, CDR1 is MGHDK and CDR2 is SYGVNS. V lost 5 bases and J lost 2; bases outside the gene matches: 8. Here the CDR3 reads CASSTRERETYEQYF. In DNA, the CDR3 is TGTGCCAGCAGTACCCGGGAGCGGGAGACCTACGAGCAGTACTTC.

There are a few counts of this clone. The chain is built from TRBV2 and TRBJ1-3, with TRBD1 matching over 8 bases. With V trimmed by 5 bases and J by 2 bases, 5 bases remained unmatched. CDR3 length: 15 residues. The V gene's germline CDR1 is SNHLY and CDR2 FYNNEI. This CDR3 reads CASSRGQAAGNTIYF. Written as DNA, the CDR3 is TGTGCCAGCAGTCGGGGACAGGCGGCTGGAAACACCATATATTTT.